This entry is about one T cell receptor beta chain. Its antigen is currently unknown. Only in-frame clones appear in the TCRdb table, and some are missing; sequencing was by immunoSEQ multiplex PCR. The sample records about 39,000 clones, roughly 80% being singletons. Upon completion of approximately ten days in culture, CD4+ T cells were isolated. This sample stems from a study of vaccination effects on CD4 cells after COVID-19. Study-wide background: Every participant took two doses of the BNT162b2 or mRNA-1273 vaccine.

The V end lost 3 bases, the J end lost 0 bases, and 13 bases lay between the germline ends. The germline gives CDR1 SGHRS, CDR2 YFSETQ. The CDR3 extends over 16 amino acids. The sequencing here drew on CD4+ T cells from PBMCs cultured without peptide, taken before COVID-19 vaccination. This chain links TRBV5-1 with TRBJ2-1; D is perhaps TRBD1 (5 bases). The clonotype originates from a human donor who received a COVID-19 vaccine. DNA of the CDR3: TGCGCCAGCAGCTCTTCGACAGCAAGCTCCTACAATGAGCAGTTCTTC. Its translation: CASSSSTASSYNEQFF.